Below are 27 T cell receptor beta chains sequenced from a single sample in a study of PD-1 blockade in classical Hodgkin lymphoma. Repertoires were generated with immunoSEQ multiplex PCR, while TCRdb's copy carries only in-frame clones and drops some. The sample includes roughly 150,000 clones, about four fifths seen only once; the top ten take 9.2%. After autologous stem cell transplantation all patients relapsed, and prior brentuximab vedotin exposure differed between cohorts. The material sequenced was peripheral blood mononuclear cells (PBMCs), taken before the second cycle of nivolumab. The receptors shown here come from a human donor with classical Hodgkin lymphoma.

This chain links TRBV19 with TRBJ2-5; D perhaps matches TRBD2 (6 bases). V shed 4 bases and J shed 8 bases, with 14 bases lying between them. The CDR3 extends over 13 amino acids. Germline V gives CDR1 LNHDA, CDR2 SQIVND (reference sequence). The CDR3 nucleotides read TGTGCCAGTAGTAACACCCGGGACTCTACCCAGTACTTC. Encoded protein: CASSNTRDSTQYF.

CDR3 amino acids: CASSLQGIYGYTF. DNA for the CDR3: TGTGCCAGCAGCTTACAGGGAATTTATGGCTACACCTTC. This chain connects TRBV7-9 to TRBJ1-2; a weak D match, TRBD1 (5 bases). Germline assignment: CDR1 SEHNR and CDR2 FQNEAQ (reference sequence). Trimming pared 2 bases from V and 5 bases from J, leaving 9 bases between. The CDR3 has 13 residues.

The chain uses TRBV6-5 and TRBJ1-2; no clear D gene. Between the trimmed V and J ends, which lost 0 bases and 11 bases, there was a span of 13 bases. This CDR3 spans 13 amino acids. Germline V gene lookup returns CDR1 MNHEY and CDR2 SVGAGI. Written as DNA, the CDR3 is TGTGCCAGCAGTTACTCCGGGATAACGAGATACACCTTC. Translating gives CASSYSGITRYTF.

J is TRBJ2-3 and V is TRBV11-3; D call uncertain. Germline V gene data show CDR1 as SGHNT and CDR2 as YENEEA. The CDR3 is 12 amino acids. Trimming removed 9 bases at V and 2 bases at J, with 9 bases between. Written as DNA, the CDR3 is TGTGCCAGTGGTACGCACACAGATACGCAGTATTTT. Translated: CASGTHTDTQYF.

This rearrangement joins TRBV2 to TRBJ2-5, with D hard to call. The CDR3 spans 15 residues. V was pared by 6 bases and J by 5 bases, with 19 bases between. Germline assignment: CDR1 SNHLY and CDR2 FYNNEI. CDR3 sequence (DNA): TGTGCCAGCAGCCCCGTGTTTAGTGGGATGGAGACCCAGTACTTC. It is translated as CASSPVFSGMETQYF.

The chain recombines TRBV21-1 with TRBJ1-1; the table calls TRBD1, which could not be checked here. TRBV21-1 is a documented pseudogene. The CDR3 length is 16 residues. The CDR3 sequence is CASRKGRTGGEIEAFF. DNA of the CDR3: TGTGCCAGCAGGAAAGGGCGGACAGGGGGCGAAATTGAAGCTTTCTTT.

The chain uses TRBV6-6 and TRBJ2-3, with 8 bases matching TRBD2. CDR1 and CDR2 from the germline V gene are MNHNY and SVGAGI (reference sequence). This CDR3 contains 16 residues. V shed 2 bases and J 4 bases; nucleotides not matched to a gene: 8. In DNA, the CDR3 is TGTGCCAGCAGTTACCCAGCGGGGGTGGGCCCAGATACGCAGTATTTT. It is translated as CASSYPAGVGPDTQYF.

This clone was counted once. This sequence joins TRBV6-5 and TRBJ1-1, with D perhaps TRBD1 (5 bases). V lost 2 bases to trimming and J lost 4 bases, with 14 bases between them. This CDR3 comprises 15 residues. Per the germline V gene, CDR1 is MNHEY and CDR2 is SVGAGI. In nucleotides, the CDR3 is TGTGCCAGCAGTTACCCGGGACTAGGAGCCACTGAAGCTTTCTTT. It specifies CASSYPGLGATEAFF.

The chain recombines TRBV27 with TRBJ2-7, with 11 bases identical to TRBD2. The germline V gene encodes CDR1 MNHEY and CDR2 SMNVEV (reference sequence). The CDR3 has 17 amino acids. The trim removed 3 bases at V and 0 bases at J, leaving 7 bases unmatched. Here the CDR3 reads CASSFLTSGSYSYEQYF. DNA for the CDR3: TGTGCCAGCAGTTTCCTAACTAGCGGGAGCTACTCCTACGAGCAGTACTTC.

The chain combines TRBV18 with TRBJ1-2, with D unresolved. Germline lookup yields CDR1 KGHSH and CDR2 LQKENI. V was cut by 5 bases and J by 3 bases, with 10 bases left in between. The CDR3 loop spans 13 amino acids. CDR3 DNA sequence: TGTGCCAGCTCAGAGGGCCCTGACTATGGCTACACCTTC. Residues: CASSEGPDYGYTF.

The chain employs TRBV21-1 and TRBJ1-1. TRBV21-1 is recorded as a pseudogene. The CDR3 totals 10 residues. CDR3 sequence reads: CASSKVGHTF. The DNA of the CDR3 is TGTGCCAGCAGCAAAGTTGGCCACACTTTT.

This chain uses TRBV10-1 with TRBJ2-4; either TRBD1 or TRBD2 may supply D (5 bases each). V was shortened by 0 bases and J by 8 bases, with 5 bases between the two germline ends. From germline, CDR1 is WNHNN and CDR2 SYGVQD (reference sequence). The CDR3 sequence is 12 residues long. CDR3: CASSESGDIQYF. Here the CDR3 DNA reads TGCGCCAGCAGTGAGTCGGGGGACATTCAGTACTTC.

This clone was detected only a few times. The chain recombines TRBV28 with TRBJ1-1; no reliable D call. V lost 2 bases and J 0 bases, leaving 7 bases between the germline ends. The CDR3 is 14 residues long. Germline V CDR1 and CDR2: MDHEN, SYDVKM. The chain's CDR3 is CASSLRTVNTEAFF. CDR3 sequence (DNA): TGTGCCAGCAGTTTAAGGACGGTGAACACTGAAGCTTTCTTT.

J is TRBJ1-2 and V is TRBV7-3; D uncertain. Germline CDR1 SGHTA, CDR2 FQGTGA. The CDR3 covers 14 residues. V lost 2 bases and J lost 7, with 14 bases in between. The CDR3: CASSLGPGSSGYTF. CDR3 in DNA: TGTGCCAGCAGCTTAGGCCCCGGCAGCTCTGGCTACACCTTC.

The J gene is TRBJ1-4, the V gene TRBV7-2, with 7 bases that match TRBD1. Trimming cost V 5 bases and J 5 bases; bases outside gene matches: 8. This CDR3 is 15 amino acids long. CDR1 is SGHTA and CDR2 is FQGNSA in the germline V gene. CDR3 nucleotides: TGTGCCAGCAGCCGACGGACAGGACCAAATGAAAAACTGTTTTTT. Translating it yields CASSRRTGPNEKLFF.

The V call is TRBV11-3, the J call TRBJ2-1; D perhaps matches TRBD2 (6 bases). Germline V gene lookup returns CDR1 SGHNT and CDR2 YENEEA. CDR3 length: 14 amino acids. Trimming removed 4 bases from V and 2 bases from J, with 9 bases in between. As DNA, the CDR3 is TGTGCCAGCAGCTCTGCGGGACCCTACAATGAGCAGTTCTTC. Translation: CASSSAGPYNEQFF.

Remarks on this clone: An end of the junction does not agree with germline; a read error may underlie this. V is TRBV18 and J is TRBJ2-1; D may be TRBD1 (5 bases). The CDR3 extends over 15 amino acids. Per germline, CDR1 KGHSH and CDR2 LQKENI. The CDR3 loop is CASSTPPDSHNEQFF. The CDR3 DNA follows: TGTGCCAGCTCAACACCTCCAGACAGTCACAATGAGCAGTTCTTC.

The chain couples TRBV6-5 to TRBJ1-5, with D uncertain. V was trimmed by 5 bases and J by 4 bases, leaving 12 bases between them. The germline gives CDR1 MNHEY, CDR2 SVGAGI. This CDR3 region has 14 residues. The CDR3 DNA reads as TGTGCCAGCAGTCTACTATCCATTAATCAGCCCCAGCATTTT. Protein: CASSLLSINQPQHF.

V usage is TRBV25-1 and J usage is TRBJ2-3, with D unresolved. The CDR3 runs to 17 residues. V was clipped by 3 bases and J by 0 bases, with 16 bases between them. Per germline, CDR1 MGHDK and CDR2 SYGVNS. CDR3 sequence (DNA): TGTGCCAGCAGTGACGGCGGTTGGGGTCCTAGCACAGATACGCAGTATTTT. Translation gives CASSDGGWGPSTDTQYF.

J is TRBJ1-1 and V is TRBV29-1; 7 bases map to TRBD1. From germline, CDR1 is SQVTM and CDR2 ANQGSEA. Trimming removed 8 bases from V and 5 bases from J; junction bases left unmatched: 14. There are 14 residues in the CDR3. The CDR3 coding sequence is TGCAGCATTGGGGGCAGGGGGTATGATACTGAAGCTTTCTTT. Protein: CSIGGRGYDTEAFF. Filled out from reference TRBV29-1 and TRBJ1-1, the complete variable domain reads SAVISQKPSRDICQRGTSLTIQCQVDSQVTMMFWYRQQPGQSLTLIATANQGSEATYESGFVIDKFPISRPNLTFSTLTVSNMSPEDSSIYLCSIGGRGYDTEAFFGQGTRLTVV.

The chain employs TRBV7-2 and TRBJ2-2, with TRBD1 matching over 10 bases. With 5 bases clipped from V and 3 bases from J, the junction kept 3 bases outside the gene matches. Looked up from germline, CDR1 is SGHTA and CDR2 is FQGNSA. This CDR3 comprises 15 residues. CDR3 region: CASSQGQGDTGELFF. Written as DNA, the CDR3 is TGTGCCAGCAGCCAAGGACAGGGGGACACCGGGGAGCTGTTTTTT.

V is TRBV19 and J is TRBJ1-5, with a tentative D call TRBD1 (6 bases). The CDR3 covers 14 residues. With 7 bases removed from V and 6 bases from J, the gap between germline ends came to 16 bases. Germline CDR1 LNHDA, CDR2 SQIVND (reference sequence). The CDR3 region has the DNA TGTGCCAGTATGGGGGCCGCGTATTCTCAGCCCCAGCATTTT. Its translation: CASMGAAYSQPQHF.

The gene calls are TRBV7-3 and TRBJ2-1, with a tentative D call TRBD2 (6 bases). Germline-derived CDR1 and CDR2 are SGHTA and FQGTGA. This CDR3 spans 15 amino acids. The V end was cut by 0 bases, the J end by 1 base, with 7 bases between. The CDR3 nucleotides read TGTGCCAGCAGCTTAACAGGGAGGTCCTACAATGAGCAGTTCTTC. Translating it yields CASSLTGRSYNEQFF.

A single count supports this clone. The chain has TRBV18 and TRBJ1-2; D unresolved. From germline, CDR1 is KGHSH and CDR2 LQKENI. The CDR3 is made up of 14 amino acids. V lost 3 bases and J 4 bases, leaving 12 bases between the germline ends. The CDR3 DNA sequence: TGTGCCAGCTCACCCGAGGTGGGTTCCTATGGCTACACCTTC. Its protein product is CASSPEVGSYGYTF.

The rearrangement links TRBV6-1 to TRBJ1-2; 9 positions match TRBD1. The CDR3 has 15 residues. Trimming took 0 bases from V and 7 from J; bases not matched to a gene: 6. CDR1 and CDR2 (germline): MNHNS, SASEGT. The CDR3 DNA reads as TGTGCCAGCAGTGAAGCCGTGGGGACAGGGTTTGGCTACACCTTC. It is translated as CASSEAVGTGFGYTF.

V usage is TRBV7-9 and J usage is TRBJ1-4; D unresolved. Germline V gene sequence: CDR1 SEHNR, CDR2 FQNEAQ (reference sequence). The CDR3 runs 14 residues. The V gene lost 6 bases and the J gene lost 4 bases, with 12 bases spanning the gap. CDR3 DNA sequence: TGTGCCAGCAGTTACCAAGGCCTTAATGAAAAACTGTTTTTT. Amino acids: CASSYQGLNEKLFF.

This clone was recorded many times. The CDR3 bases are TGTGCCAGCAGTACCCCGGACAGGTTTAAGCCCCAGCATTTT. Translation gives CASSTPDRFKPQHF. The chain carries TRBV28 and TRBJ1-5; 7 bases are a match to TRBD1. The length of the CDR3 is 14 residues. Germline assignment: CDR1 MDHEN and CDR2 SYDVKM. Losses at the gene ends were 5 bases for V and 8 bases for J; bases not matched to a gene: 9.